A single sample is the source of the 15 T cell receptor beta chains below, sequenced in a study of cytomegalovirus exposure and HLA in healthy donors. Use of 60 Vbeta and 13 Jbeta primers characterized the PCR. Some clones are missing from TCRdb's copy, which holds only in-frame ones; the method was immunoSEQ multiplex PCR. The sample has roughly 190,000 clones, about 84% seen once. The sequenced sample was PBMCs. These receptors came from a woman aged 25-40 years in good health and CMV-seropositive.

The chain carries TRBV9 and TRBJ1-1, with TRBD1 matching 8 bases. The CDR3 runs 14 residues. Looked up from germline, CDR1 is SGDLS and CDR2 is YYNGEE. With V trimmed by 3 bases and J by 5 bases, 6 bases remained unmatched. CDR3 protein: CASSAIQGETEAFF. Here the CDR3 DNA reads TGTGCCAGCAGCGCAATACAGGGGGAAACTGAAGCTTTCTTT.

The chain has TRBV5-1 and TRBJ2-3; the match to TRBD1 covers 9 bases. The germline gives CDR1 SGHRS, CDR2 YFSETQ. The V gene end was trimmed by 2 bases and the J gene end by 3 bases; junction bases not matched to a gene: 7. The length of the CDR3 is 16 residues. CDR3 nucleotides: TGCGCCAGCAGCTTCCGACAGGGGGTATCTACAGATACGCAGTATTTT. Translation gives CASSFRQGVSTDTQYF.

The gene calls are TRBV11-1 and TRBJ2-4; D is unclear. The CDR3 loop spans 13 amino acids. V was cut by 5 bases and J by 8 bases, with 13 bases left in between. Germline-derived CDR1 and CDR2 are SGHAT and FQDESV (reference sequence). The CDR3 reads CASSIKEEHIQYF. CDR3 coding DNA: TGTGCCAGCAGCATAAAAGAGGAACACATTCAGTACTTC.

Remarks on this clone: One end of the junction does not line up with germline, which may come from a read error. The CDR3 reads CASSLTHRVGGHTF. The DNA for the CDR3 is TGCGCCAGCAGCCTTACACACAGGGTCGGTGGCCACACCTTC. This chain uses TRBV4-1 with TRBJ1-2; weak D call: TRBD1 (6 bases). The CDR3 runs to 14 residues. CDR1 is MGHRA, CDR2 YSYEKL, per germline.

The chain uses TRBV6-4 and TRBJ2-2, with 9 bases fitting TRBD2. This CDR3 spans 19 amino acids. The germline gives CDR1 MRHNA, CDR2 SNTAGT. With V trimmed by 0 bases and J by 7 bases, 15 bases remained unmatched. For the CDR3, the DNA is TGTGCCAGCAGTGACTCGAGACGCGGGCGGGAGGGAGGGATCGGGGAGCTGTTTTTT. Protein sequence: CASSDSRRGREGGIGELFF.

The chain employs TRBV28 and TRBJ1-1; possibly TRBD1 for D (5 bases). V was trimmed by 0 bases and J by 4 bases, leaving 12 bases between them. The length of the CDR3 is 15 residues. Germline V lookup: CDR1 MDHEN, CDR2 SYDVKM. For the CDR3, the DNA is TGTGCCAGCAGTTTATGGGCTGGAGGGGCCACTGAAGCTTTCTTT. This sequence encodes CASSLWAGGATEAFF.

The rearrangement joins TRBV30 to TRBJ2-7; a weak D match, TRBD2 (6 bases). V lost 2 bases to trimming and J lost 0 bases, with 8 bases between them. The germline V gene has CDR1 GTSNPN and CDR2 SVGIG (reference sequence). This CDR3 spans 13 amino acids. The CDR3 DNA is TGTGCCTGGAGTCCGGGACTCTCCTACGAGCAGTACTTC. As protein: CAWSPGLSYEQYF. Variable domain in full (rest from reference TRBV30 and TRBJ2-7): SQTIHQWPATLVQPVGSPLSLECTVEGTSNPNLYWYRQAAGRGLQLLFYSVGIGQISSEVPQNLSASRPQDRQFILSSKKLLLSDSGFYLCAWSPGLSYEQYFGPGTRLTVT.

This rearrangement joins TRBV7-9 to TRBJ2-3; D might be TRBD1 (5 bases). CDR3 size: 15 residues. The germline V gene has CDR1 SEHNR and CDR2 FQNEAQ (reference sequence). Trimming shortened V by 5 bases and J by 4 bases, and 16 bases separated the two germline ends. CDR3 protein: CASSPPALGADTQYF. Here the CDR3 DNA reads TGTGCCAGCAGCCCCCCAGCGTTAGGGGCAGATACGCAGTATTTT.

This rearrangement joins TRBV7-8 to TRBJ2-7, with 8 positions matching TRBD1. V lost 5 bases to trimming and J lost 6 bases; unmatched junction nucleotides: 9. CDR1 is SGHVS, CDR2 FQNEAQ, per germline. The CDR3 spans 14 residues. CDR3 nucleotides: TGTGCCAGCAGCCGGGACAGGACCCGCGGCGAGCAGTACTTC. Its protein is CASSRDRTRGEQYF. The full variable domain, in which reference TRBV7-8 and TRBJ2-7 provide the parts outside the CDR3, is GAGVSQSPRYKVAKRGQDVALRCDPISGHVSLFWYQQALGQGPEFLTYFQNEAQLDKSGLPSDRFFAERPEGSVSTLKIQRTQQEDSAVYLCASSRDRTRGEQYFGPGTRLTVT.

The chain has TRBV25-1 and TRBJ1-4, with 11 nucleotides matching TRBD1. Germline trimming cut 5 bases from V and 7 bases from J; bases unmatched to any gene: 6. From germline, CDR1 is MGHDK and CDR2 SYGVNS. The CDR3 is 15 residues long. The DNA for the CDR3 is TGTGCCAGCAGTCCACCCGGGACAGGGGGTGAAAAACTGTTTTTT. Its translation: CASSPPGTGGEKLFF.

The rearrangement joins TRBV20-1 to TRBJ2-7; no firm D call. Per germline, CDR1 DFQATT and CDR2 SNEGSKA (reference sequence). This CDR3 comprises 10 residues. V lost 3 bases and J lost 5, with 5 bases in between. The CDR3 bases are TGCAGTGCTAGGGAGAACGAGCAGTACTTC. Translation: CSARENEQYF.

This clone was observed a handful of times. The chain couples TRBV10-3 to TRBJ1-2; D unresolved. CDR1 is ENHRY, CDR2 SYGVKD, per germline. The CDR3 runs to 13 residues. V was trimmed by 4 bases and J by 8 bases, leaving 14 bases between them. CDR3 sequence: CAISGRHAGGYTF. The CDR3 DNA reads TGTGCCATCAGTGGTAGACACGCGGGCGGCTACACCTTC.

The chain uses TRBV7-9 and TRBJ1-1; D perhaps matches TRBD1 (5 bases). In germline, CDR1 is SEHNR, CDR2 FQNEAQ (reference sequence). The V end lost 5 bases, the J end lost 3 bases, and 13 bases lay between the germline ends. The CDR3 sequence is 14 residues long. CDR3 nucleotides: TGTGCCAGCAGCCTTCAGACGGGGGACACTGAAGCTTTCTTT. This translates into CASSLQTGDTEAFF.

The chain carries TRBV5-1 and TRBJ2-4, with 9 bases lining up with TRBD1. Germline V CDR1 and CDR2: SGHRS, YFSETQ. The junction had 9 bases not matched to a gene; V was cut back by 4 bases and J by 7 bases. The CDR3 length is 15 residues. The CDR3 DNA reads TGCGCCAGCAGCCACCTGGACAGGGGTGGGAACATTCAGTACTTC. It is translated as CASSHLDRGGNIQYF.

This sequence joins TRBV15 and TRBJ1-1; D is undetermined. The CDR3 length is 12 residues. From germline, CDR1 is LNHNV and CDR2 YYDKDF (reference sequence). Trimming took 0 bases from V and 6 from J, leaving 5 bases between them. CDR3 residues: CATSRDSAEAFF. The CDR3 DNA reads TGTGCCACCAGCAGAGATTCCGCTGAAGCTTTCTTT.